These 12 T cell receptor beta chains were all obtained from the same sample, sequenced in a study of early T cells in non-severe SARS-CoV-2 infection. TCRdb ran MiXCR on the 5' RACE reads and lists one entry per CDR3 protein. The sample comprises some 80,000 distinct CDR3 sequences, about 5% of which are singletons, and approximately 7% rests with the top ten. This specimen consisted of whole blood, obtained at baseline. The receptors were sampled from an adult who was a healthcare worker with PCR-confirmed SARS-CoV-2 infection or an uninfected control (not recorded which).

In its sample, this clonotype was seen a few times. This chain uses TRBV5-1 with TRBJ1-1; the D is unclear. CDR3 length equals 14 residues. Germline V gene data show CDR1 as SGHRS and CDR2 as YFSETQ. V lost 2 bases and J lost 1, with 9 bases in between. The CDR3 region is CASSLGPANTEAFF. In DNA form, the CDR3 reads TGCGCCAGCAGCTTAGGCCCGGCGAACACTGAAGCTTTCTTT.

The table lists this clonotype with many counts. V gene TRBV4-1 combines with J gene TRBJ1-2; 9 nucleotides agree with TRBD1. With V trimmed by 4 bases and J by 2 bases, 26 bases remained unmatched. This CDR3 is built from 22 residues. Germline V gene sequence: CDR1 MGHRA, CDR2 YSYEKL. The CDR3 sequence is CASSRTNAGVTRGQGRNYGYTF. As DNA, the CDR3 is TGCGCCAGCAGCCGGACTAACGCGGGGGTAACCAGAGGACAGGGGAGGAACTATGGCTACACCTTC.

The table lists this clonotype with many counts. The chain has TRBV5-1 and TRBJ1-6; perhaps TRBD1 as D (6 bases). The length of the CDR3 is 14 residues. V was trimmed by 2 bases and J by 7 bases, leaving 10 bases between them. Germline V gene data show CDR1 as SGHRS and CDR2 as YFSETQ. The CDR3 spells CASSFRQANSPLHF. CDR3 in DNA: TGCGCCAGCAGCTTTCGACAGGCGAATTCACCCCTCCACTTT.

This clonotype came up many times. The J gene is TRBJ1-1, the V gene TRBV7-9; possible D gene TRBD1, 6 bases. Germline loops: CDR1 SEHNR, CDR2 FQNEAQ (reference sequence). V lost 2 bases and J lost 1, with 11 bases in between. This CDR3 comprises 15 residues. CDR3 residues: CASSLRGGPNTEAFF. The CDR3 bases are TGTGCCAGCAGCTTACGAGGGGGGCCGAACACTGAAGCTTTCTTT.

This clonotype was seen at least ten times. The rearrangement joins TRBV20-1 to TRBJ2-3; D gene uncertain. Germline CDR1 is DFQATT and CDR2 is SNEGSKA (reference sequence). With 5 bases removed from V and 4 bases from J, the gap between germline ends came to 7 bases. This CDR3 region has 11 residues. CDR3 coding DNA: TGCAGTGCTGTCTTATCAGATACGCAGTATTTT. Encoded protein: CSAVLSDTQYF.

This clonotype was counted a few times. The chain couples TRBV7-3 to TRBJ2-2, with TRBD1 identical over 7 bases. CDR1 and CDR2 (germline): SGHTA, FQGTGA. This CDR3 spans 13 amino acids. Trimming took 7 bases from V and 5 from J; bases not matched to a gene: 4. CDR3 residues: CASNHRGTGELFF. As DNA, the CDR3 is TGTGCCAGCAACCACAGGGGTACCGGGGAGCTGTTTTTT.

In its sample, this clonotype was seen many times. This chain uses TRBV7-2 with TRBJ2-7; D is ambiguous. The germline gives CDR1 SGHTA, CDR2 FQGNSA. Trimming left V 0 bases short and J 7 bases short, with 13 bases between. The CDR3 is made up of 14 amino acids. This CDR3 reads CASSLALSSQEQYF. For the CDR3, the DNA is TGTGCCAGCAGCTTAGCGTTGTCCTCTCAGGAGCAGTACTTC.

This clonotype was found many times. V is TRBV7-8 and J is TRBJ2-3; D is uncertain. In germline, CDR1 is SGHVS, CDR2 FQNEAQ. V was shortened by 4 bases and J by 0 bases, with 8 bases between the two germline ends. This CDR3 region has 14 residues. CDR3 bases: TGTGCCAGCAGCTCGTCAGTTAGCACAGATACGCAGTATTTT. Protein sequence: CASSSSVSTDTQYF.

In its sample, this clonotype was seen many times. This rearrangement joins TRBV30 to TRBJ2-4, with D uncertain. CDR1 is GTSNPN, CDR2 SVGIG, per germline (reference sequence). The V end was cut by 0 bases, the J end by 6 bases, with 15 bases between. The CDR3 sequence is 15 residues long. The CDR3 reads CAWSVGPSLGNIQYF. CDR3 nucleotides: TGTGCCTGGAGTGTAGGACCGAGCCTGGGAAACATTCAGTACTTC.

This chain connects TRBV6-5 to TRBJ1-4; 7 bases fit TRBD1. Trimming took 8 bases from V and 4 from J; bases not matched to a gene: 7. Looked up from germline, CDR1 is MNHEY and CDR2 is SVGAGI. The CDR3 totals 14 residues. The CDR3 DNA reads TGTGCCAGCTCCCGGGACAGTCTTAATGAAAAACTGTTTTTT. The encoded protein is CASSRDSLNEKLFF.

The J gene is TRBJ1-1, the V gene TRBV14; no firm D call. Deletions cut 3 bases from V and 10 bases from J, with 12 bases between. The CDR3 contains 12 residues. Germline lookup yields CDR1 SGHDN and CDR2 FVKESK. CDR3 residues: CASSQESLTAFF. In DNA, the CDR3 is TGTGCCAGCAGCCAGGAATCACTGACAGCTTTCTTT.

The genes are TRBV6-2 or TRBV6-3 and TRBJ2-5; 7 bases agree with TRBD1. Trimming removed 5 bases from V and 0 bases from J; junction bases left unmatched: 3. Germline values: CDR1 MNHEY, CDR2 SVGEGT. This CDR3 is 14 amino acids long. The CDR3 coding sequence is TGTGCCAGCAGTCAAGGGACAGACCAAGAGACCCAGTACTTC. Translation gives CASSQGTDQETQYF.